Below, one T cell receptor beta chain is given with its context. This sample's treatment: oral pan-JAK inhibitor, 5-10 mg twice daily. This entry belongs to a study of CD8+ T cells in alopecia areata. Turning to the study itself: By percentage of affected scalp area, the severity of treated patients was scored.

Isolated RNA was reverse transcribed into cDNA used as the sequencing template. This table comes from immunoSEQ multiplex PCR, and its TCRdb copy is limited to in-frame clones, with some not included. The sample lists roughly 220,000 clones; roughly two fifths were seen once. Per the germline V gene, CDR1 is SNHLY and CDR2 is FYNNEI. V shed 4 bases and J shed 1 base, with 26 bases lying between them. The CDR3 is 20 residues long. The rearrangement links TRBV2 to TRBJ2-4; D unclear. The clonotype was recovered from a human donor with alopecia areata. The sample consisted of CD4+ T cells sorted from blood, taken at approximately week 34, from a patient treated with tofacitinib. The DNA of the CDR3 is TGTGCCAGCAGTGGTTCCCCGCCTAGTGATCCCGTGATGGCCAAAAACATTCAGTACTTC. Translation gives CASSGSPPSDPVMAKNIQYF.